The 25 T cell receptor beta chains below all came from one sample that was sequenced in a study of long-term antiretroviral therapy in people with HIV. The run of the v3.0 immunoSEQ assay was at survey level. TCRdb's table, derived via immunoSEQ multiplex PCR, lists solely in-frame clones and lacks some. Among around 24,000 clones listed, 65% to 80% were seen once. The sequenced sample was unsorted PBMCs, obtained 0.5 years after starting antiretroviral therapy. All receptors come from a woman aged 40 to 50 with HIV.

The genes are TRBV7-2 and TRBJ2-5, with D unclear. This CDR3 has 13 residues. Trimming pared 3 bases from V and 0 bases from J, leaving 5 bases between. Germline CDR1 reads SGHTA; CDR2 reads FQGNSA. This CDR3 reads CASSFLYQETQYF. Written as DNA, the CDR3 is TGTGCCAGCAGCTTTTTGTACCAAGAGACCCAGTACTTC. Combining the CDR3 with reference TRBV7-2 and TRBJ2-5 gives the whole variable domain GAGVSQSPSNKVTEKGKDVELRCDPISGHTALYWYRQSLGQGLEFLIYFQGNSAPDKSGLPSDRFSAERTGGSVSTLTIQRTQQEDSAVYLCASSFLYQETQYFGPGTRLLVL.

This chain links TRBV7-2 with TRBJ2-1, with D perhaps TRBD2 (8 bases). Trimming removed 5 bases from V and 0 bases from J, with 20 bases in between. CDR3 length: 18 amino acids. Germline V gene data show CDR1 as SGHTA and CDR2 as FQGNSA. The CDR3 nucleotides read TGTGCCAGCAGCCCCAGGGGGGGCGGGGGGAGCTCCTACAATGAGCAGTTCTTC. Its protein is CASSPRGGGGSSYNEQFF.

There are a few counts of this clone. J is TRBJ1-6 and V is TRBV2; D remains unclear. From germline, CDR1 is SNHLY and CDR2 FYNNEI. Trimming took off 4 bases at V and 13 bases at J, with 14 bases between the two ends. This CDR3 is built from 13 residues. The chain's CDR3 is CASSVGPKAPLHF. For the CDR3, the DNA is TGTGCCAGCAGTGTAGGGCCGAAGGCGCCCCTCCACTTT.

The chain carries TRBV29-1 and TRBJ2-7; the match to TRBD1 covers 7 bases. The CDR3 runs 13 residues. V dropped 6 bases and J dropped 4; count of bases not matched to a gene: 9. Germline V gene data show CDR1 as SQVTM and CDR2 as ANQGSEA. In DNA, the CDR3 is TGCAGCGTAACCCGGGACAGAGATTACGAGCAGTACTTC. It specifies CSVTRDRDYEQYF.

The gene calls are TRBV2 and TRBJ1-1; D call uncertain. V shed 4 bases and J shed 5 bases, with 8 bases lying between them. CDR1 and CDR2 from the germline V gene are SNHLY and FYNNEI. The CDR3 extends over 12 amino acids. Here the CDR3 reads CASSAWETEAFF. The CDR3 DNA follows: TGTGCCAGCAGTGCCTGGGAAACTGAAGCTTTCTTT.

The V call is TRBV2, the J call TRBJ2-7; 10 bases align to TRBD2. This CDR3 has 14 amino acids. J lost 3 bases, V lost 5 bases, and 4 bases had no gene match. From germline, CDR1 is SNHLY and CDR2 FYNNEI. The CDR3 DNA reads TGTGCCAGCAGTAGTAGCGGGGGGCTCTACGAGCAGTACTTC. Protein product: CASSSSGGLYEQYF.

This chain connects TRBV6-1 to TRBJ1-4; D unclear. V was clipped by 0 bases and J by 4 bases, with 6 bases between them. The CDR3 is made up of 14 amino acids. Germline V CDR1 and CDR2: MNHNS, SASEGT. Here the CDR3 reads CASSEAGLNEKLFF. The CDR3 coding sequence is TGTGCCAGCAGTGAAGCAGGCCTTAATGAAAAACTGTTTTTT.

The chain combines TRBV5-6 with TRBJ1-1, with D possibly being TRBD1 (5 bases). Deletions cut 2 bases from V and 5 bases from J, with 28 bases between. The CDR3 consists of 19 residues. Germline V CDR1 and CDR2: SGHDT, YYEEEE. CDR3 loop: CASSFWYSDNRNMETEAFF. CDR3 DNA: TGTGCCAGCAGCTTTTGGTACTCGGACAATCGGAATATGGAGACTGAAGCTTTCTTT.

In this sample, this clone turned up once. The V call is TRBV9, the J call TRBJ2-1, with a possible D match to TRBD2 (7 bases). The CDR3 is made up of 18 amino acids. Trimming left V 2 bases short and J 6 bases short, with 24 bases between. From germline, CDR1 is SGDLS and CDR2 YYNGEE. The CDR3: CASSVPYATGGRSNEQFF. CDR3 sequence (DNA): TGTGCCAGCAGCGTCCCCTATGCTACCGGGGGGCGGTCCAATGAGCAGTTCTTC.

The V gene is TRBV18, the J gene TRBJ2-1; a weak D match, TRBD1 (6 bases). V was trimmed by 6 bases and J by 4 bases, leaving 19 bases between them. The CDR3 consists of 16 residues. CDR1 and CDR2 (germline): KGHSH, LQKENI. DNA for the CDR3: TGTGCCAGCTCGCCCGACCCGGGTCAGGGGTACAATGAGCAGTTCTTC. This translates into CASSPDPGQGYNEQFF.

The chain combines TRBV7-2 with TRBJ2-2; no reliable D call. Trimming stripped 2 bases from V and 2 bases from J, with 12 bases between. This CDR3 region has 16 residues. CDR1 and CDR2 (germline): SGHTA, FQGNSA. The CDR3 here is CASSLPKHLNTGELFF. The CDR3 coding sequence is TGTGCCAGCAGCTTACCCAAACATCTCAACACCGGGGAGCTGTTTTTT.

The gene calls are TRBV30 and TRBJ1-2; D is unclear. CDR3 length equals 14 residues. CDR1 and CDR2 (germline): GTSNPN, SVGIG (reference sequence). V was pared by 1 base and J by 5 bases, with 14 bases between. The CDR3 nucleotides are TGTGCCTGGAGTGAGCAGCCTCTTGCGTATGGCTACACCTTC. Amino acids: CAWSEQPLAYGYTF.

The chain combines TRBV7-8 with TRBJ2-2; TRBD2 matches at 13 bases. J lost 5 bases, V lost 1 base, and 7 bases had no gene match. This CDR3 comprises 18 residues. Germline-derived CDR1 and CDR2 are SGHVS and FQNEAQ. CDR3 nucleotide sequence: TGTGCCAGCAGCTTAGTGCGACTAGCGGGGGGTCCTACCGGGGAGCTGTTTTTT. Translated: CASSLVRLAGGPTGELFF.

V gene TRBV27 combines with J gene TRBJ1-2; D not certain. The germline V gene encodes CDR1 MNHEY and CDR2 SMNVEV (reference sequence). The CDR3 spans 14 residues. The germline V and J ends were trimmed by 4 bases and 1 base, with 10 bases remaining between them. The CDR3 spells CASSWNGLNYGYTF. DNA of the CDR3: TGTGCCAGCAGTTGGAACGGGCTTAACTATGGCTACACCTTC.

This clone was recorded only once. This chain's CDR3 is CSVKGGSHPGYTF. For the CDR3, the DNA is TGCAGCGTTAAAGGGGGATCGCACCCTGGCTACACCTTC. The chain joins TRBV29-1 to TRBJ1-2; maybe TRBD1 (6 bases). Trimming removed 5 bases from V and 7 bases from J, with 17 bases in between. Germline values: CDR1 SQVTM, CDR2 ANQGSEA. The CDR3 runs to 13 residues.

This chain uses TRBV5-6 with TRBJ2-5; D perhaps matches TRBD2 (6 bases). CDR1 is SGHDT and CDR2 is YYEEEE in the germline V gene. Trimming removed 4 bases from V and 4 bases from J, with 17 bases in between. The CDR3 has 15 residues. The CDR3 sequence is CASSLRWEELETQYF. The CDR3 DNA reads TGTGCCAGCAGCCTTCGGTGGGAGGAGTTAGAGACCCAGTACTTC.

J is TRBJ2-1 and V is TRBV28, with TRBD1 identical over 10 bases. The CDR3 is 15 amino acids. Losses at the gene ends were 5 bases for V and 7 bases for J; bases not matched to a gene: 8. CDR1 and CDR2 from the germline V gene are MDHEN and SYDVKM. The CDR3 nucleotides are TGTGCCAGCAGTAAGGGGACAGGGGTTAAGAATGAGCAGTTCTTC. It translates to CASSKGTGVKNEQFF.

V and J are TRBV7-2 and TRBJ1-1, with no clear D. V shed 0 bases and J shed 0 bases, with 8 bases lying between them. Germline V gene lookup returns CDR1 SGHTA and CDR2 FQGNSA. CDR3 length: 15 amino acids. Here the CDR3 DNA reads TGTGCCAGCAGCTTAGCCCAGACCTTGAACACTGAAGCTTTCTTT. It translates to CASSLAQTLNTEAFF. Supplemented by reference TRBV7-2 and TRBJ1-1, the full variable domain reads GAGVSQSPSNKVTEKGKDVELRCDPISGHTALYWYRQSLGQGLEFLIYFQGNSAPDKSGLPSDRFSAERTGGSVSTLTIQRTQQEDSAVYLCASSLAQTLNTEAFFGQGTRLTVV.

This clone is judged medium-sized. The chain recombines TRBV19 with TRBJ1-2, with D perhaps TRBD1 (6 bases). With 7 bases removed from V and 2 bases from J, the gap between germline ends came to 8 bases. CDR3 length: 12 amino acids. Germline loops: CDR1 LNHDA, CDR2 SQIVND (reference sequence). CDR3 sequence (DNA): TGTGCCAGTACAGGGGTAAACTATGGCTACACCTTC. As protein: CASTGVNYGYTF.

This chain links TRBV11-2 with TRBJ2-2, with D possibly TRBD1 on 5 matching bases. V was trimmed by 2 bases and J by 1 base, leaving 5 bases between them. The CDR3 length is 14 residues. CDR1 is SGHAT, CDR2 FQNNGV, per germline. DNA of the CDR3: TGTGCCAGCAGCTTAACAGGGAACACCGGGGAGCTGTTTTTT. Translation gives CASSLTGNTGELFF. Using reference TRBV11-2 and TRBJ2-2 for the parts outside the CDR3, the full variable domain is EAGVAQSPRYKIIEKRQSVAFWCNPISGHATLYWYQQILGQGPKLLIQFQNNGVVDDSQLPKDRFSAERLKGVDSTLKIQPAKLEDSAVYLCASSLTGNTGELFFGEGSRLTVL.

A few counts support this clone. This chain links TRBV28 with TRBJ1-6, with 7 bases matching TRBD1. The CDR3 loop spans 15 amino acids. Germline lookup yields CDR1 MDHEN and CDR2 SYDVKM. V lost 6 bases, J lost 10 bases, and 12 bases stayed unmatched. CDR3 nucleotide sequence: TGTGCCAGCAGCTCGACAGGGCTTTCCTACTCACCCCTCCACTTT. It is translated as CASSSTGLSYSPLHF. Together with reference TRBV28 and TRBJ1-6, the CDR3 gives the full variable domain: DVKVTQSSRYLVKRTGEKVFLECVQDMDHENMFWYRQDPGLGLRLIYFSYDVKMKEKGDIPEGYSVSREKKERFSLILESASTNQTSMYLCASSSTGLSYSPLHFGNGTRLTVT.

This clone was seen a few times. The rearrangement links TRBV30 to TRBJ1-2; perhaps TRBD1 as D (6 bases). The CDR3 runs 13 residues. Trimming took off 4 bases at V and 8 bases at J, with 17 bases between the two ends. CDR1 and CDR2 (germline): GTSNPN, SVGIG (reference sequence). CDR3 coding DNA: TGTGCCTGGAAAGTGGGGGGCGGTGAAGGCTACACCTTC. It encodes CAWKVGGGEGYTF.

This chain uses TRBV18 with TRBJ1-1, with TRBD1 identical over 7 bases. Germline V gene lookup returns CDR1 KGHSH and CDR2 LQKENI. The V and J ends lost 6 bases and 8 bases, in that order; junction bases with no gene match: 12. The CDR3 runs to 14 residues. The DNA of the CDR3 is TGTGCCAGCTCGCAATCGAACCAGGGGGAAGAAGCTTTCTTT. Translated, it gives CASSQSNQGEEAFF.

V is TRBV21-1 and J is TRBJ1-3. TRBV21-1 corresponds to a pseudogene. The CDR3 has 18 residues. For the CDR3, the DNA is TGTGCCAGCAGCAAGCCTCAGCGGGGTCTATTCTCTGGAAACACCATATATTTT. Its translation: CASSKPQRGLFSGNTIYF.

In nucleotides, the CDR3 is TGTGCCAGCAGCGCCCGAGGGGTCGATGAAGCTTTCTTT. This codes for CASSARGVDEAFF. The chain carries TRBV7-3 and TRBJ1-1, with TRBD1 as a possible D gene (5 bases). Germline CDR1 is SGHTA and CDR2 is FQGTGA. V lost 5 bases, J lost 7 bases, and 14 bases lay in between. The CDR3 extends over 13 amino acids.